This T cell receptor (beta chain) was captured by sequencing in a study of PD-L1 blockade in urothelial cancer. On the study more broadly: Individuals in the cohort had been given 0 to 3 earlier chemotherapy regimens.

As for time point: peripheral blood 6 weeks after treatment start. This clone was counted only a few times. Repertoires were generated with immunoSEQ multiplex PCR, while TCRdb's copy carries only in-frame clones and drops some. The sample yields about 45,000 clones, roughly four fifths seen once. The clonotype comes from a man aged 55 to 70 with urothelial cancer. The sample consisted of PBMCs, taken around atezolizumab (anti-PD-L1) treatment.

The CDR3, as DNA: TGTGCCAGCTCACAAGGACAGAAAAACATTCAGTACTTC. This gives the protein CASSQGQKNIQYF. This chain uses TRBV18 with TRBJ2-4, with D possibly matching TRBD1 (6 bases). The CDR3 loop spans 13 amino acids. The germline gives CDR1 KGHSH, CDR2 LQKENI. V lost 4 bases to trimming and J lost 4 bases, with 8 bases between them.